This T cell receptor (beta chain) was recorded in a study of blood T cells in healthy people across ages. The study drew donors from healthy Caucasian individuals in Russia aged roughly 6 to 100. This CDR3 region has 14 residues. V shed 6 bases, J shed 5 bases, and the junction held 8 bases outside the gene matches. A second PCR of 7 to 11 cycles used a sample-barcoded 5' primer and a J-beta primer mix. The authors tagged each cDNA molecule using a template-switch adaptor with 12 random nucleotides. Via MiXCR, TCRdb re-called the 5' RACE reads, giving one row per CDR3 protein. The sample lists some 800,000 distinct CDR3 sequences, around 25% occurring once. This clonotype has just a few counts. The same sample was also studied in work on T cells of mothers and their children.

Input material: blood. V and J are TRBV12-3 or TRBV12-4 and TRBJ2-7, with 9 positions matching TRBD1. This TCR was sampled from a boy between 10 and 17 years old in good health. This CDR3 is CASSPGQGHHEQYF. For the CDR3, the DNA is TGTGCCAGCAGCCCCGGACAGGGGCATCACGAGCAGTACTTC.